What follows are 29 T cell receptor beta chains derived from one specimen sequenced in a study of blood T cell repertoires in COVID-19. Sequenced by immunoSEQ multiplex PCR; TCRdb stores in-frame clones only, minus some. Altogether fewer than 150,000 clones are present, nearly 85% being singletons, with the ten largest covering 3.9%. Source material: PBMCs or T cells enriched from blood (not recorded which). Source of these receptors: a man aged 50 to 60 in a cohort exposed to, infected with or recovered from COVID-19 (not recorded which).

The chain uses TRBV29-1 and TRBJ1-1; tentative D call: TRBD1 (5 bases). CDR1 and CDR2 from the germline V gene are SQVTM and ANQGSEA. Trimming removed 4 bases at V and 2 bases at J, with 11 bases between. The CDR3 covers 13 residues. For the CDR3, the DNA is TGCAGCGTTGGATCAGGGCTTAACACTGAAGCTTTCTTT. It encodes CSVGSGLNTEAFF.

The chain is built from TRBV11-2 and TRBJ2-7, with D uncertain. V lost 4 bases and J lost 7, with 14 bases in between. This CDR3 has 13 amino acids. Germline values: CDR1 SGHAT, CDR2 FQNNGV. The CDR3 region is CASSWATAAEQYF. In DNA, the CDR3 is TGTGCCAGCAGCTGGGCGACGGCCGCTGAGCAGTACTTC.

This chain uses TRBV7-9 with TRBJ2-3, with 8 bases identical to TRBD2. CDR3 length equals 17 residues. Per the germline V gene, CDR1 is SEHNR and CDR2 is FQNEAQ (reference sequence). The V gene end was trimmed by 0 bases and the J gene end by 2 bases; junction bases not matched to a gene: 7. This CDR3 reads CASSLAGGAGATDTQYF. Here the CDR3 DNA reads TGTGCCAGCAGCTTAGCGGGGGGAGCGGGGGCCACAGATACGCAGTATTTT. Looking up the rest from reference TRBV7-9 and TRBJ2-3 gives the full variable domain: DTGVSQNPRHKITKRGQNVTFRCDPISEHNRLYWYRQTLGQGPEFLTYFQNEAQLEKSRLLSDRFSAERPKGSFSTLEIQRTEQGDSAMYLCASSLAGGAGATDTQYFGPGTRLTVL.

The rearrangement links TRBV28 to TRBJ2-3; a weak D match, TRBD2 (6 bases). In germline, CDR1 is MDHEN, CDR2 SYDVKM. Trimming pared 4 bases from V and 8 bases from J, leaving 16 bases between. The CDR3 spans 14 residues. CDR3 sequence reads: CASSYPGGVGTQYF. The CDR3 DNA follows: TGTGCCAGCAGTTACCCGGGCGGGGTAGGTACGCAGTATTTT.

The chain carries TRBV19 and TRBJ1-5, with 7 positions matching TRBD1. The CDR3 is 13 residues long. The V gene end was trimmed by 5 bases and the J gene end by 5 bases; junction bases not matched to a gene: 3. Germline CDR1 LNHDA, CDR2 SQIVND (reference sequence). The CDR3: CASSVTGDQPQHF. The CDR3 coding sequence is TGTGCCAGTAGTGTCACAGGGGATCAGCCCCAGCATTTT.

The CDR3 DNA sequence: TGTGCCAGCAGCCTAGGACAGGGTGGGCAGCCCCAGCATTTT. Amino acid sequence: CASSLGQGGQPQHF. V gene TRBV5-6 combines with J gene TRBJ1-5; 8 bases fit TRBD1. Germline V gene lookup returns CDR1 SGHDT and CDR2 YYEEEE. The CDR3 has 14 residues. J gave up 7 bases and V 4 bases, and 7 bases lay outside the gene matches.

The chain combines TRBV10-3 with TRBJ2-5; 7 bases fit TRBD2. V was clipped by 0 bases and J by 2 bases; unmatched bases: 6. The CDR3 is made up of 16 amino acids. Germline V lookup: CDR1 ENHRY, CDR2 SYGVKD. The CDR3 bases are TGTGCCATCAGTGAGTCCCCTAGCGGACCGCAAGAGACCCAGTACTTC. Its protein product is CAISESPSGPQETQYF.

V gene TRBV11-2 combines with J gene TRBJ1-2, with a tentative D call TRBD1 (5 bases). V gave up 1 base and J gave up 4 bases, with 13 bases separating them. This CDR3 region has 15 residues. CDR1 is SGHAT and CDR2 is FQNNGV in the germline V gene. The CDR3 loop is CASSLAEGGVYGYTF. In DNA form, the CDR3 reads TGTGCCAGCAGCTTAGCGGAGGGAGGGGTCTATGGCTACACCTTC.

The rearrangement links TRBV18 to TRBJ1-3; no reliable D call. Germline lookup yields CDR1 KGHSH and CDR2 LQKENI. Trimming removed 5 bases from V and 0 bases from J, with 5 bases in between. The length of the CDR3 is 13 residues. The CDR3, as DNA: TGTGCCAGCTCATCTAACTCTGGAAACACCATATATTTT. Translated: CASSSNSGNTIYF.

The chain links TRBV9 to TRBJ2-3; the D gene is possibly TRBD2 (6 bases). Between the trimmed V and J ends, which lost 1 base and 0 bases, there was a span of 12 bases. In germline, CDR1 is SGDLS, CDR2 YYNGEE. The CDR3 totals 16 residues. The CDR3: CASSVRSGSSTDTQYF. In DNA form, the CDR3 reads TGTGCCAGCAGCGTACGTAGCGGTTCTAGCACAGATACGCAGTATTTT.

The V call is TRBV6-6, the J call TRBJ2-7, with 7 bases that match TRBD1. From germline, CDR1 is MNHNY and CDR2 SVGAGI (reference sequence). V lost 4 bases and J lost 2; bases outside the gene matches: 8. The length of the CDR3 is 15 residues. Here the CDR3 reads CASSSRDRFTYEQYF. CDR3 coding DNA: TGTGCCAGCAGTTCCCGGGACAGATTTACCTACGAGCAGTACTTC.

V gene TRBV27 combines with J gene TRBJ2-7; 9 bases map to TRBD1. There are 14 residues in the CDR3. Trimming at V came to 5 bases and at J to 6 bases, leaving 8 bases not matched to a gene. Germline V lookup: CDR1 MNHEY, CDR2 SMNVEV (reference sequence). The CDR3 DNA follows: TGTGCCAGCAGTCCCCGGGACAGGGTGGGCGAGCAGTACTTC. The encoded protein is CASSPRDRVGEQYF.

This clone occurred once. This chain joins TRBV9 and TRBJ2-5, with 16 bases aligning to TRBD2. CDR3 length equals 17 residues. J gave up 0 bases and V 4 bases, and 3 bases lay outside the gene matches. Germline CDR1 reads SGDLS; CDR2 reads YYNGEE. This CDR3 reads CASSRGLAGGYQETQYF. CDR3 nucleotide sequence: TGTGCCAGCAGCCGGGGACTAGCGGGGGGGTACCAAGAGACCCAGTACTTC.

This clone appeared a few times. V gene TRBV5-1 combines with J gene TRBJ2-7, with TRBD1 matching 9 bases. The CDR3 loop spans 13 amino acids. In germline, CDR1 is SGHRS, CDR2 YFSETQ. Unmatched junction bases numbered 2, after V lost 3 bases and J lost 4 bases. The CDR3 region is CASSSTGGYEQYF. CDR3 coding DNA: TGCGCCAGCAGCTCGACAGGGGGATACGAGCAGTACTTC.

The chain combines TRBV27 with TRBJ1-1; TRBD1 agrees at 9 bases. The trim removed 4 bases at V and 5 bases at J, leaving 2 bases unmatched. The CDR3 runs to 13 residues. The germline CDR1 and CDR2 sequences are MNHEY and SMNVEV (reference sequence). The CDR3 DNA sequence: TGTGCCAGCAGTTATGACAGGGGGACTGAAGCTTTCTTT. Translated: CASSYDRGTEAFF.

The chain recombines TRBV30 with TRBJ2-2; D is unclear. Trimming took 6 bases from V and 0 from J, leaving 11 bases between them. This CDR3 has 14 residues. Germline loops: CDR1 GTSNPN, CDR2 SVGIG (reference sequence). CDR3 coding DNA: TGTGCCTGCAAAACACATACGAACACCGGGGAGCTGTTTTTT. Protein product: CACKTHTNTGELFF.

CDR3 region: CASSTQTRTGHLGEQYF. CDR3 DNA: TGTGCCAGTAGCACACAAACCCGGACAGGGCACTTGGGCGAGCAGTACTTC. The chain carries TRBV19 and TRBJ2-7; 8 nucleotides align to TRBD1. This CDR3 has 17 residues. Germline lookup yields CDR1 LNHDA and CDR2 SQIVND (reference sequence). J gave up 6 bases and V 6 bases, and 19 bases lay outside the gene matches.

CDR3 in amino acids: CASSAERTGNYGYTF. In nucleotides, the CDR3 is TGTGCCAGCAGCGCGGAGAGGACAGGGAACTATGGCTACACCTTC. The J gene is TRBJ1-2, the V gene TRBV5-4, with 8 positions matching TRBD1. The CDR3 runs to 15 residues. Germline lookup yields CDR1 SGHNT and CDR2 YYREEE (reference sequence). The V segment lost 4 bases and the J segment 2 bases; nucleotides outside the gene matches: 7. The whole variable domain, filled in from reference TRBV5-4 and TRBJ1-2, reads ETGVTQSPTHLIKTRGQQVTLRCSSQSGHNTVSWYQQALGQGPQFIFQYYREEENGRGNFPPRFSGLQFPNYSSELNVNALELDDSALYLCASSAERTGNYGYTFGSGTRLTVV.

Note on this clone: The junction departs from the called germline gene at one end, perhaps through a read error. The CDR3 protein is CASSVGDSSEQYF. The CDR3 DNA follows: TGTGCCAGCAGCGTAGGCGACTCCTCCGAGCAGTACTTC. This sequence joins TRBV9 and TRBJ2-7; D uncertain. Germline V gives CDR1 SGDLS, CDR2 YYNGEE. The CDR3 contains 13 residues.

This clone appeared many times. The V gene is TRBV6-5, the J gene TRBJ2-7, with D uncertain. Germline V gives CDR1 MNHEY, CDR2 SVGAGI. Between the trimmed V and J ends, which lost 4 bases and 2 bases, there was a span of 6 bases. This CDR3 contains 12 residues. CDR3 in amino acids: CASSSHTYEQYF. In nucleotides, the CDR3 is TGTGCCAGCAGTTCCCACACCTACGAGCAGTACTTC.

This clone has only a few counts. The chain employs TRBV5-6 and TRBJ2-5, with 10 nucleotides matching TRBD1. From germline, CDR1 is SGHDT and CDR2 YYEEEE. The trim removed 3 bases at V and 3 bases at J, leaving 5 bases unmatched. The CDR3 has 15 residues. The chain's CDR3 is CASSSVGTGEETQYF. The DNA for the CDR3 is TGTGCCAGCAGCTCAGTCGGGACAGGGGAAGAGACCCAGTACTTC.

The chain uses TRBV2 and TRBJ1-1; D not certain. The CDR3 is 13 amino acids. CDR1 and CDR2 (germline): SNHLY, FYNNEI. V shed 5 bases and J shed 0 bases, with 7 bases lying between them. Written as DNA, the CDR3 is TGTGCCAGCAGTTCAGTCATGAACACTGAAGCTTTCTTT. Translation gives CASSSVMNTEAFF. The variable domain in full, with the rest retrieved from reference TRBV2 and TRBJ1-1, is EPEVTQTPSHQVTQMGQEVILRCVPISNHLYFYWYRQILGQKVEFLVSFYNNEISEKSEIFDDQFSVERPDGSNFTLKIRSTKLEDSAMYFCASSSVMNTEAFFGQGTRLTVV.

The genes are TRBV27 and TRBJ1-6, with D maybe TRBD1 (6 bases). The germline gives CDR1 MNHEY, CDR2 SMNVEV (reference sequence). This CDR3 is 14 amino acids long. Trimming removed 5 bases from V and 7 bases from J, with 12 bases in between. The DNA of the CDR3 is TGTGCCAGCAGTGGCCGGGGGGCCAATTCACCCCTCCACTTT. Amino acid sequence: CASSGRGANSPLHF.

The rearrangement uses TRBV5-8 and TRBJ2-2, with TRBD1 as a possible D gene (6 bases). Looked up from germline, CDR1 is SGHTS and CDR2 is YDEGEE. The CDR3 is 15 residues long. V lost 3 bases and J 4 bases, leaving 13 bases between the germline ends. The CDR3 bases are TGTGCCAGCAGCTCATACAGGGAAACCACCGGGGAGCTGTTTTTT. As protein: CASSSYRETTGELFF.

This clone was observed once. This sequence joins TRBV4-3 and TRBJ2-7; a possible D gene is TRBD2 (5 bases). Trimming stripped 0 bases from V and 9 bases from J, with 24 bases between. CDR1 and CDR2 from the germline V gene are LGHNA and YSLEER. CDR3 size: 17 residues. CDR3 sequence: CASSQEVGDSGLGRQYF. CDR3 coding DNA: TGCGCCAGCAGCCAAGAAGTGGGAGACTCCGGGTTGGGTCGGCAGTACTTC.

V and J are TRBV5-5 and TRBJ1-1; the D gene is possibly TRBD1 (6 bases). CDR1 is SGHKS and CDR2 is YYEKEE in the germline V gene (reference sequence). The CDR3 extends over 15 amino acids. The germline V and J ends were trimmed by 4 bases and 2 bases, with 15 bases remaining between them. The CDR3 protein is CASSRGQTDNTEAFF. CDR3 DNA sequence: TGTGCCAGCAGCCGCGGACAGACTGATAACACTGAAGCTTTCTTT. Drawing the rest from reference TRBV5-5 and TRBJ1-1, the complete variable domain is DAGVTQSPTHLIKTRGQQVTLRCSPISGHKSVSWYQQVLGQGPQFIFQYYEKEERGRGNFPDRFSARQFPNYSSELNVNALLLGDSALYLCASSRGQTDNTEAFFGQGTRLTVV.

This rearrangement joins TRBV4-1 to TRBJ2-7; 8 positions match TRBD1. The V and J ends lost 1 base and 2 bases, in that order; junction bases with no gene match: 4. This CDR3 contains 15 residues. CDR1 is MGHRA and CDR2 is YSYEKL in the germline V gene. The CDR3 region has the DNA TGCGCCAGCAGCCAAGCGAGACAGGGGACCTACGAGCAGTACTTC. Its protein is CASSQARQGTYEQYF.

The chain has TRBV27 and TRBJ1-2; 8 positions match TRBD1. The CDR3 consists of 11 residues. From germline, CDR1 is MNHEY and CDR2 SMNVEV (reference sequence). The J segment lost 8 bases and the V segment lost 7 bases, leaving 3 bases of the junction unmatched. Here the CDR3 DNA reads TGTGCCAGCAAAGGGACAGGAGGCTACACCTTC. Its translation is CASKGTGGYTF.

V usage is TRBV19 and J usage is TRBJ2-5; perhaps TRBD2 as D (5 bases). The CDR3 runs 12 residues. Germline V gene sequence: CDR1 LNHDA, CDR2 SQIVND (reference sequence). Trimming removed 4 bases from V and 5 bases from J, with 8 bases in between. In DNA, the CDR3 is TGTGCCAGTAGTACAAAGCGGGAGACCCAGTACTTC. Its protein product is CASSTKRETQYF.